This TCR beta chain emerged from a study of T cells after yellow fever vaccination. This clonotype was observed a few times. V was cut by 4 bases and J by 0 bases, with 6 bases left in between. CDR3 length equals 14 residues. In germline, CDR1 is KGHDR, CDR2 SFDVKD. A 5'RACE template-switching step, the method used to make TCR cDNA, added a universal primer site and UMIs. TCRdb reprocessed the 5' RACE reads via MiXCR and lists one record per CDR3 protein. The table lists 200,000 to 300,000 distinct CDR3 sequences, over 3% of them singletons. The sequence was obtained from a man between 18 and 29 years old who received the YFV17D yellow fever vaccine. The input for sequencing was PBMCs, taken 15 days after the yellow fever booster vaccination. The V gene is TRBV24-1, the J gene TRBJ1-5; maybe TRBD1 (6 bases). The CDR3 DNA reads as TGTGCCACCAGTGAAGGGGGTAGCAATCAGCCCCAGCATTTT. The encoded protein is CATSEGGSNQPQHF.